This T cell receptor (beta chain) appears in the sequencing data of a study of shared clonotypes between healthy human individuals. For the study at large: Per-donor plates numbered three CD4 naive, three CD4 memory, two CD8 naive and one CD8 memory.

General study results and limits: Clonotypes shared by all four donors outscored non-shared clonotypes in generation probability. Between a handful of donors, naive CD4 clonotypes were shared at a level of about 5.3%.

Original analysis: ImmunoSEQ only sent back junction sequences with no quality scores, so filtering was done differently. Repertoires were generated with immunoSEQ multiplex PCR, while TCRdb's copy carries only in-frame clones and drops some. The D gene and trimming were derived from the DNA, and the V and J assignments and clone size from that table. The sample has 2.3 million or so clones, 85% to 95% seen once. With respect to this clone: The target antigen is unknown.

This TCR derives from a man aged 18 to 29 in good health. Some clones in this sample may be carry-over from other donors' samples. Sequenced material: naive CD4+ T cells from PBMCs. Subset described: CD45RA+ positively selected.

The CDR3 nucleotides read TGTGCCAGCAGTTTCCGGGGAGCCTATGGCTACACCTTC. As protein: CASSFRGAYGYTF. The chain employs TRBV6-5 and TRBJ1-2, with D unclear. Germline V gene sequence: CDR1 MNHEY, CDR2 SVGAGI. This CDR3 is 13 amino acids long. Trimming pared 4 bases from V and 4 bases from J, leaving 10 bases between.